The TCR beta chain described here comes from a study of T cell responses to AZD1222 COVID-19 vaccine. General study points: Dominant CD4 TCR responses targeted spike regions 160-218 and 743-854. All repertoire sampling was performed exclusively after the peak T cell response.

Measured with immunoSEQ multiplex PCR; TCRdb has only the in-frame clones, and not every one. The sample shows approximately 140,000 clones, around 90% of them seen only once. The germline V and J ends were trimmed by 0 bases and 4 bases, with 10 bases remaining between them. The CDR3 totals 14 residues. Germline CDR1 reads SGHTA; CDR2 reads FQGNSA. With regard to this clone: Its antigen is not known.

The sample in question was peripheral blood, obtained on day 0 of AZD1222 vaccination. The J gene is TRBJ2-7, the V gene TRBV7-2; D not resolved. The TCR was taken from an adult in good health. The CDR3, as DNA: TGTGCCAGCAGCTTAGCGGTTGGAAAATACGAGCAGTACTTC. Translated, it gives CASSLAVGKYEQYF.